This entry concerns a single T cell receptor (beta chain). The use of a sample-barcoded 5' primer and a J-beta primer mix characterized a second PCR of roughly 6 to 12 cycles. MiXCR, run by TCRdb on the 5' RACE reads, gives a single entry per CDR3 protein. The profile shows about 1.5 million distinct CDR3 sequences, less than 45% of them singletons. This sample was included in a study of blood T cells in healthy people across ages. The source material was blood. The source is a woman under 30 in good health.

CDR3 nucleotide sequence: TGTGCCAGCAGTTTGTTAGTTTCCTCTGAAGCTTTCTTT. It translates to CASSLLVSSEAFF. The genes are TRBV12-3 or TRBV12-4 and TRBJ1-1; no clear D. V dropped 3 bases and J dropped 6 bases, with 11 bases sitting between them. The CDR3 is made up of 13 amino acids.